This TCR beta chain derives from a study of CD8+CD57+ T cells in acquired aplastic anemia (dated by TCRdb to between 2017 and 2018). In the study overall: A mean of around 3 ug of DNA, ranging from about 0.2 to 27.4 ug, was extracted from sorted CD4+ and CD8+ cells. CD8+CD57+ expansion was defined as a frequency above the mean frequency observed in healthy subjects. Summary of the overall study and its limitations: Although 25 to 30 CD8+ CDR3 sequences were shared by patients and controls, these sequences appeared highly expressed in patients and within the immunodominant clones of patients. CD8+ Simpson's diversity did not differ significantly between patients and healthy controls (P=0.060).

This clonotype was seen repeatedly, ten times or more. No antigen is known for it. Per-base quality was not reported, and no clone a single base away is much larger than it. Flow cytometry had shown CD8+CD57+ cell expansion in the patients selected for sequencing. All patients had severe acquired aplastic anemia diagnosed by International Study of Aplastic Anemia and Agranulocytosis and Camitta criteria. Patients had received no therapy at the time of blood sampling. In the study, sorted CD4+ and CD8+ blood T cells from patients with severe aplastic anemia and from healthy subjects underwent deep sequencing of TCR repertoires. Patients were enrolled in the USA under clinicaltrials.gov protocols 00001620, 01623167, 00001397, 00071045, 00081523 and 00961064. Ficoll-Paque density gradient centrifugation was used to isolate peripheral blood mononuclear cells. Before DNA was extracted, CD4+ and CD8+ T cells were sorted using either FACS or magnetic beads.

The germline V gene (reference sequence) yields SEHNR for CDR1 and FQNEAQ for CDR2. From the cysteine up to the phenylalanine, the CDR3 has a length of 18 residues. Kept here is only the CDR3 DNA, which spans 54 bases and is read in frame from base 1. Trimming takes 5 bases off V and 3 bases off J; junction bases not matched to a gene: 16. Genomic DNA was used as template for profiling of TCR beta VDJ combinations and CDR3 sequences. An Illumina HiSeq 2000 was used for TCR repertoire sequencing. In the original analysis: TRBV/TRBJ rearrangement plots, CDR3 size and DJ length profiles, and Simpson's diversity index were used to evaluate the repertoires. The most abundant DNA sequence in the deep sequencing data was taken as the immunodominant clone. CDR3 amino acid sequences were checked for sharing across subjects and were also compared against the VDJdb database and published repertoires. The raw public data were reprocessed by TCRdb itself: fastp quality trimming at Q25, MiXCR clonotype calling, in-frame beta chains only. Under each unique CDR3 protein, matching rows form one entry showing the most common genes and DNA. For this entry, the V and J calls and clone size follow TCRdb and not the study's own pipeline. The sample table shows roughly 190,000 distinct CDR3 sequences, and roughly half are seen once. About 9.7% of the sample rests with the top ten.

The specimen was sorted CD4+, CD8+, or CD8+CD57+ T cells (not recorded which) from PBMCs. Recombination connected TRBV7-9 to TRBJ2-5; TRBD2 lines up with 9 middle nucleotides. This clonotype originated in a human donor with aplastic anemia. The DNA is as follows: TGTGCCAGCAGCCGGGATCGCGGGACTAGCACGACCAAAGAGACCCAGTACTTC. This yields the protein CASSRDRGTSTTKETQYF. With the portions outside the CDR3 filled from the reference TRBV7-9 and TRBJ2-5 genes, the complete variable region becomes DTGVSQNPRHKITKRGQNVTFRCDPISEHNRLYWYRQTLGQGPEFLTYFQNEAQLEKSRLLSDRFSAERPKGSFSTLEIQRTEQGDSAMYLCASSRDRGTSTTKETQYFGPGTRLLVL.